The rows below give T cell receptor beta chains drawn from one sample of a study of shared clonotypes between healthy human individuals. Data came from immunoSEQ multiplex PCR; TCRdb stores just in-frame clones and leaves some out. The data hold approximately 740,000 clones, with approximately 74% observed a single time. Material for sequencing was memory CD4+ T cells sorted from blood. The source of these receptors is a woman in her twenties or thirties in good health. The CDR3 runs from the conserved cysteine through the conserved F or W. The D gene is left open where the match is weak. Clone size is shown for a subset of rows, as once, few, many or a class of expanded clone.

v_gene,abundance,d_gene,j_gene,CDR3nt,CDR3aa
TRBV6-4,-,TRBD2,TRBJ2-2,TGTGCCAGCAGTGACCATCTGGGGACTACCATGGGGCCCGGGGAGCTGTTTTTT,CASSDHLGTTMGPGELFF
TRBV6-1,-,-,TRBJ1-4,TGTGCCACCGGGGGGACCACTAATGAAAAACTGTTTTTT,CATGGTTNEKLFF
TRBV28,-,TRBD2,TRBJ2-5,TGTGCCAGCAGTTTAGCGGGAGCCCAGTACTTC,CASSLAGAQYF
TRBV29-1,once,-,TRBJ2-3,TGCAGCGTAGGAGGGGGGGCCCCCAATACGCAGTATTTT,CSVGGGAPNTQYF
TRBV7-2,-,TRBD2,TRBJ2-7,TGTGCCAGCAGCGAAGGACTAGCGGGATCCTACGAGCAGTACTTC,CASSEGLAGSYEQYF
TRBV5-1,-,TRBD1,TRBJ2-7,TGCGCCAGCGGTCGGGCAGGGGGCTACGAGCAGTACTTC,CASGRAGGYEQYF
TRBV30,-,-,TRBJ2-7,TGTGCCTGGAGTCCGGGGATCATGGGGCAGTACTTC,CAWSPGIMGQYF
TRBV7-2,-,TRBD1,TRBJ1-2,TGTGCCAGCAGCAGAAGTGTAATTGGAGGGGGCGAAAATGGCTACACCTTC,CASSRSVIGGGENGYTF
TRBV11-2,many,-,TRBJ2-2,TGTGCCAGCAGCGTAGGGAATGCTGCGAGGGAGCTGTTTTTT,CASSVGNAARELFF
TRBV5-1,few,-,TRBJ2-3,TGCGCCAGCAGCCCGGCTAGCAGCACAGATACGCAGTATTTT,CASSPASSTDTQYF
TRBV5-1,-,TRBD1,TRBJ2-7,TGCGCCAGCAGCTTGGACGGGACAGGGGGGATCTACGAGCAGTACTTC,CASSLDGTGGIYEQYF
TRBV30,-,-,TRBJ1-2,TGTGCCTGGAGTCGTCAGAGCCTTAACTATGGCTACACCTTC,CAWSRQSLNYGYTF
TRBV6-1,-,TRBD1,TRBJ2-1,TGTGCCAGCAGTGAAGGCCCCCGTACAGGGGGCAATGAGCAGTTCTTC,CASSEGPRTGGNEQFF
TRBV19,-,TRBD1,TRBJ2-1,TGTGCCAGTACCCCAGGGGACAGGGATAATGAGCAGTTCTTC,CASTPGDRDNEQFF
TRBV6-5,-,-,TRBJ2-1,TGTGCCAGCAGTTACGCTGGAGAACTTGAGCAGTTCTTC,CASSYAGELEQFF
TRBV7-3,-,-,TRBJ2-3,TGTGCCACCCAGGCTAGCACAGATACGCAGTATTTT,CATQASTDTQYF
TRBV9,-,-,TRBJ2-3,TGTGCCAGCAGCGTAGACGGCAGAAGCACAGATACGCAGTATTTT,CASSVDGRSTDTQYF
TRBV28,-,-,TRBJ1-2,TGTGCCAGCAGTCCGGGGGGGCCCTATGGCTACACCTTC,CASSPGGPYGYTF